This T cell receptor beta chain was found in a study of T-cell reconstitution after alpha-beta-depleted transplantation in children. Many counts were recorded for this clonotype. No antigen is known for it. V was pared by 5 bases and J by 0 bases, with 6 bases of the junction left unmatched. Germline lookup yields CDR1 MDHEN and CDR2 SYDVKM. CDR3 length equals 16 residues. Study findings and constraints: Approximately two months post-transplant, alpha-beta T cells reportedly originated from several hundred expanded graft clones. From newly produced T cells came most of the T-cell counts and diversity one year after transplant. High day-60 TCRbeta diversity in some patients came from surviving recipient T cells and thymic progenitors.

Unique molecular identifiers were used in preparing the TCRbeta library. One entry per CDR3 protein, called by TCRdb with MiXCR from the PCR reads. The sample includes 210,000 or so distinct CDR3 sequences, roughly a tenth of them seen just once. This receptor was identified in a child less than two years old with acute myeloid leukemia, due to receive a stem cell transplant. The genes are TRBV28 and TRBJ1-4; 7 nucleotides align to TRBD1. Sequences were derived from PBMCs, sampled before TCRalphabeta/CD19-depleted stem cell transplant. CDR3 sequence reads: CASSRGQVATNEKLFF. In DNA form, the CDR3 reads TGTGCCAGCAGTCGAGGACAGGTTGCAACTAATGAAAAACTGTTTTTT.